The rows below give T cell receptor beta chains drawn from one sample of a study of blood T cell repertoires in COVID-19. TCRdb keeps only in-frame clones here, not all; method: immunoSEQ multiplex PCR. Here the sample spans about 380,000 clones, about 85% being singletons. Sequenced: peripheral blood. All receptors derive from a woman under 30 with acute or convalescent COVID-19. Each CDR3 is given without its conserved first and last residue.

CDR3: ASRPGIGSYNSPLH
J: TRBJ1-6
V: TRBV27

CDR3: ASSYQASNQPQH
J: TRBJ1-5
V: TRBV6-6

CDR3: ASSPFPSETGNYEQY
J: TRBJ2-7
V: TRBV18

CDR3: ASSVVGTSGGPAAGELF
J: TRBJ2-2
V: TRBV9

CDR3: ASSQDWQANEQF
J: TRBJ2-1
V: TRBV4-1

CDR3: SVGAGGTMRDEKLF
J: TRBJ1-4
V: TRBV29-1

CDR3: ASSQAATSGKGETQY
J: TRBJ2-5
V: TRBV4-2

CDR3: ASSLGPIGSPLH
J: TRBJ1-6
V: TRBV27

CDR3: AIARTGNTEAF
J: TRBJ1-1
V: TRBV6-5

CDR3: ASSLLIQGDSETQY
J: TRBJ2-5
V: TRBV13

CDR3: ASSLLGLAGGNEQF
J: TRBJ2-1
V: TRBV14

CDR3: AWSVFGKSSYNEQF
J: TRBJ2-1
V: TRBV30

CDR3: ASSLGRDYGYT
J: TRBJ1-2
V: TRBV28

CDR3: ASSQDSNTEAF
J: TRBJ1-1
V: TRBV14

CDR3: ASSRPDRGSEAF
J: TRBJ1-1
V: TRBV6-5

CDR3: ASSYSQQGPDTQY
J: TRBJ2-3
V: TRBV6-5

CDR3: ASSIGSGTDTQY
J: TRBJ2-3
V: TRBV19

CDR3: ASTPVAGNTIY
J: TRBJ1-3
V: TRBV6-5

CDR3: ASSANLPGRTNYGYT
J: TRBJ1-2
V: TRBV2

CDR3: ATSDHSNANTEAF
J: TRBJ1-1
V: TRBV24-1

CDR3: ASSPGGNYGYT
J: TRBJ1-2
V: TRBV5-1

CDR3: ASSVVRERTEAF
J: TRBJ1-1
V: TRBV9

CDR3: ASSVKQDRYNEQF
J: TRBJ2-1
V: TRBV9

CDR3: ASSSRDRVYGYT
J: TRBJ1-2
V: TRBV7-8

CDR3: ASSNREGYT
J: TRBJ1-2
V: TRBV12-3/TRBV12-4

CDR3: ASRGQGVRTEAF
J: TRBJ1-1
V: TRBV19